These 16 T cell receptor beta chains were sequenced from one sample in a study of beta chain bispecific antibodies for T cell cancers. Study-level findings and limits: Normal T cells contributed less of the targeted TRBV signal than the leukemia cells did. After anti-TRBV12 rather than anti-CD19 exposure, TRBV12-3 made up about 99% less of total TRBV signal.

Their specific antigens are unknown. From the 5' RACE reads, TCRdb called clonotypes with MiXCR, one entry per CDR3 protein. The sample lists about 20,000 distinct CDR3 sequences, 2% to 2.5% occurring once. Blood mononuclear cells were expanded for roughly 3 days using either OKT3 anti-CD3 antibody or CD3/CD28 beads. Material: healthy donor T cells cultured with leukemia cells, obtained from a culture containing a bispecific antibody targeting TCR Vbeta12. Every receptor here comes from a human donor in good health. Some clones in this sample may be carry-over from other donors' samples.

This clonotype was counted many times. The chain recombines TRBV2 with TRBJ1-1, with unresolved D. Germline V lookup: CDR1 SNHLY, CDR2 FYNNEI. The CDR3 consists of 14 residues. Trimming removed 6 bases from V and 5 bases from J, with 16 bases in between. Here the CDR3 reads CASSVRLFSTEAFF. DNA for the CDR3: TGTGCCAGCAGCGTGAGATTGTTTTCAACTGAAGCTTTCTTT. The entire variable domain, with the rest obtained from reference TRBV2 and TRBJ1-1, is as follows: EPEVTQTPSHQVTQMGQEVILRCVPISNHLYFYWYRQILGQKVEFLVSFYNNEISEKSEIFDDQFSVERPDGSNFTLKIRSTKLEDSAMYFCASSVRLFSTEAFFGQGTRLTVV.

In its sample, this clonotype was seen many times. The rearrangement joins TRBV7-2 to TRBJ1-2, with D maybe TRBD1 (5 bases). This CDR3 is built from 15 residues. The V end lost 0 bases, the J end lost 3 bases, and 11 bases lay between the germline ends. Germline V CDR1 and CDR2: SGHTA, FQGNSA. CDR3 sequence reads: CASSLAGGDYYGYTF. For the CDR3, the DNA is TGTGCCAGCAGCTTAGCGGGAGGGGACTACTATGGCTACACCTTC.

This clonotype occurred many times. The chain uses TRBV5-1 and TRBJ1-2; tentative D call: TRBD1 (5 bases). CDR1 is SGHRS, CDR2 YFSETQ, per germline. V lost 0 bases, J lost 6 bases, and 9 bases lay in between. The CDR3 totals 13 residues. The CDR3 here is CASSLEGVDGYTF. The CDR3, as DNA: TGCGCCAGCAGCTTGGAAGGGGTGGATGGCTACACCTTC. The variable domain in full, completed from reference TRBV5-1 and TRBJ1-2, reads KAGVTQTPRYLIKTRGQQVTLSCSPISGHRSVSWYQQTPGQGLQFLFEYFSETQRNKGNFPGRFSGRQFSNSRSEMNVSTLELGDSALYLCASSLEGVDGYTFGSGTRLTVV.

This clonotype was recorded at least ten times. The rearrangement joins TRBV6-5 to TRBJ2-7; D not resolved. This CDR3 region has 13 residues. V gave up 0 bases and J gave up 2 bases, with 5 bases separating them. Germline CDR1 MNHEY, CDR2 SVGAGI. The CDR3 region has the DNA TGTGCCAGCAGTTACTCGAGTCCCTACGAGCAGTACTTC. It specifies CASSYSSPYEQYF.

This clonotype was observed many times. The rearrangement uses TRBV7-3 and TRBJ2-7, with D hard to call. Trimming shortened V by 4 bases and J by 6 bases, and 10 bases separated the two germline ends. There are 12 residues in the CDR3. Germline assignment: CDR1 SGHTA and CDR2 FQGTGA. CDR3 in amino acids: CASSSGLGEQYF. Written as DNA, the CDR3 is TGTGCCAGCAGCTCCGGGTTGGGCGAGCAGTACTTC.

This clonotype was seen only a few times. The chain recombines TRBV7-8 with TRBJ2-5, with D possibly matching TRBD1 (5 bases). Germline CDR1 is SGHVS and CDR2 is FQNEAQ. Trimming removed 1 base at V and 4 bases at J, with 13 bases between. There are 15 residues in the CDR3. CDR3 protein: CASSLEDRRGETQYF. CDR3 DNA sequence: TGTGCCAGCAGCTTAGAGGACCGAAGGGGAGAGACCCAGTACTTC.

The table lists this clonotype with many counts. The rearrangement uses TRBV6-6 and TRBJ1-4; 7 nucleotides match TRBD1. The germline CDR1 and CDR2 sequences are MNHNY and SVGAGI (reference sequence). The CDR3 runs 12 residues. The V segment lost 6 bases and the J segment 8 bases; nucleotides outside the gene matches: 3. The CDR3 sequence: CASSGTEEKLFF. CDR3 nucleotides: TGTGCCAGCAGCGGGACAGAAGAAAAACTGTTTTTT.

This clonotype has ten or more counts. The chain links TRBV25-1 to TRBJ2-7; no firm D call. V lost 3 bases and J 5 bases, leaving 5 bases between the germline ends. This CDR3 is built from 11 residues. Germline CDR1 MGHDK, CDR2 SYGVNS. Written as DNA, the CDR3 is TGTGCCAGCAGTGACTCGGACGAGCAGTACTTC. It translates to CASSDSDEQYF.

There are many counts of this clonotype. V usage is TRBV5-6 and J usage is TRBJ2-2, with TRBD1 identical over 7 bases. The V segment lost 2 bases and the J segment 5 bases; nucleotides outside the gene matches: 3. This CDR3 is 14 amino acids long. Germline CDR1 and CDR2: SGHDT and YYEEEE. CDR3 sequence (DNA): TGTGCCAGCAGCTTAGTCAGGGGGACCGGGGAGCTGTTTTTT. Protein product: CASSLVRGTGELFF.

This chain links TRBV7-9 with TRBJ2-7; weak D call: TRBD1 (5 bases). The CDR3 runs 15 residues. Germline lookup yields CDR1 SEHNR and CDR2 FQNEAQ (reference sequence). Trimming left V 5 bases short and J 6 bases short, with 20 bases between. CDR3 in amino acids: CASSALSVQGGEQYF. The CDR3, as DNA: TGTGCCAGCAGCGCTTTGTCGGTTCAGGGTGGCGAGCAGTACTTC.

The chain recombines TRBV20-1 with TRBJ2-3, with a tentative D call TRBD2 (6 bases). The CDR3 consists of 17 residues. V was trimmed by 0 bases and J by 0 bases, leaving 16 bases between them. CDR1 is DFQATT, CDR2 SNEGSKA, per germline (reference sequence). CDR3 loop: CSARDFSGLTSTDTQYF. CDR3 bases: TGCAGTGCTAGAGATTTTTCGGGACTTACTAGCACAGATACGCAGTATTTT.

This clonotype was recorded at least ten times. This chain connects TRBV27 to TRBJ2-3; D is perhaps TRBD2 (7 bases). Per germline, CDR1 MNHEY and CDR2 SMNVEV (reference sequence). The CDR3 covers 15 residues. The V and J ends lost 2 bases and 3 bases respectively, with 12 bases between them. The chain's CDR3 is CASSLEAGATDTQYF. The CDR3 DNA is TGTGCCAGCAGTTTAGAGGCGGGGGCTACAGATACGCAGTATTTT.

This clonotype has a count of ten or more. V gene TRBV27 combines with J gene TRBJ1-5, with D unresolved. The germline gives CDR1 MNHEY, CDR2 SMNVEV (reference sequence). The CDR3 is made up of 17 amino acids. Trimming left V 5 bases short and J 0 bases short, with 17 bases between. CDR3 amino acids: CASSPTKLLPSNQPQHF. The CDR3 coding sequence is TGTGCCAGCAGTCCCACCAAGCTCCTACCTAGCAATCAGCCCCAGCATTTT.

In this sample, this clonotype turned up many times. The rearrangement joins TRBV27 to TRBJ2-7; TRBD1 matches 7 bases. The CDR3 length is 15 residues. Germline V gives CDR1 MNHEY, CDR2 SMNVEV (reference sequence). V lost 4 bases and J lost 3; bases outside the gene matches: 9. For the CDR3, the DNA is TGTGCCAGCAGTTCTACCCCGACAGGGTACTACGAGCAGTACTTC. Amino acid sequence: CASSSTPTGYYEQYF.

This clonotype was observed many times. This sequence joins TRBV28 and TRBJ2-3; D unclear. The germline V and J ends were trimmed by 3 bases and 4 bases, with 11 bases remaining between them. The CDR3 has 14 residues. Germline assignment: CDR1 MDHEN and CDR2 SYDVKM. Here the CDR3 DNA reads TGTGCCAGCAGTTTCGACGGTCCAGCAGATACGCAGTATTTT. Its protein product is CASSFDGPADTQYF.

This clonotype showed up many times. V and J are TRBV29-1 and TRBJ2-1, with D maybe TRBD1 (5 bases). The CDR3 is 12 residues long. CDR1 and CDR2 (germline): SQVTM, ANQGSEA. V lost 6 bases to trimming and J lost 15 bases, with 21 bases between them. CDR3 in amino acids: CSVTGAGIDRFF. The DNA of the CDR3 is TGCAGCGTAACTGGGGCTGGGATAGATAGGTTCTTC.